This entry concerns a single TCR beta chain. Its antigen specificity is not known. Within one base of it there is no much larger clone, and no base qualities were kept. Other nucleotide sequences from this sample produce the same CDR3. These data are taken from a study of cytomegalovirus exposure and HLA in healthy donors (dated by TCRdb to 2017 to 2019). Study-wide context: According to an earlier analysis of 587 of the donors, roughly 180 million T cells yielded 90 million to 130 million unique TCR beta sequences and approximately 280 Gb of sequence data. Of the 398 genotyped donors, around 81% fell in the genetic ancestry cluster associated with self-reported Caucasian donors. Typing coverage varied by locus: roughly 629-630 donors for A, B, C, DRB1 and DQB1; 522 for DQA1; around 610 for DPA1; approximately 470 for DPB1. Among several hundred genotyped donors of the cohort, an average of approximately 240,000 unique TCR beta nucleotide sequences was sequenced per donor, of which approximately 19% were non-productive. Four or five DR-DQ haplotypes were handled as single units for association and clustering because linkage in the cohort was strong. Alongside the repertoire data, information on donor age, sex, ethnicity and CMV serostatus was compiled. All discovery cohort repertoires had been generated using a single sequencing platform. Genome-wide SNP genotypes for about 60% of the roughly 700 donors were used in a later genetic analysis, which treated that subset as a discovery cohort. The T cell repertoires of around 730 subjects were profiled by immunosequencing and related to cytomegalovirus serostatus. In an earlier analysis of a few hundred of the donors, high-throughput TCR beta sequencing was used to judge whether each TCR beta V gene segment behaved as functional or pseudogenic. Approximately 300 gigabases of sequencing data and some 85 million unique TCR sequences were included in an early release covering about 620 HLA-typed donors. The study aimed to test whether signatures of past pathogen exposure could be identified by cataloging public T cell receptors. Rather than using new phenotypic data, the later analysis identified candidate immune exposures from TCR beta sequences and from how often those sequences occurred across donors. High-throughput TCR immunosequencing, statistical association of individual TCRs with disease status, and machine learning were combined to predict cytomegalovirus infection status. A separate validation cohort of approximately 120 different subjects was used in addition to the roughly 700-subject first cohort. A later analysis re-analyzed previously published TCR beta repertoires from 660 or so donors and added high-resolution HLA genotyping to study TCR occurrence patterns. Class I and class II HLA loci were covered by the typing at four-digit resolution. Summary of the overall study and its limitations: Most CMV-associated TCR beta chains appeared to be HLA-restricted in a later analysis, and the HLA associations seemed to be driven largely by CMV exposure. In a later genetic analysis, fewer N-insertions in productive TCRs were reported among donors in an Asian-associated ancestry cluster than the approximately 630-donor mean. In vitro tests confirmed that a few of the cytomegalovirus-associated TCR beta chains recognize cytomegalovirus antigens. The sequencing pipeline was judged likely to have produced a cluster of highly shared sequence variants as a technical artifact. Correlated functional status among segregating V segments might reflect linkage disequilibrium, but an unknown experimental factor could not be ruled out. The only immune exposure information available for the cohort was CMV serostatus. Several of the top co-occurrence clusters appeared to be linked to parvovirus B19, influenza, CMV and Epstein-Barr virus, according to a later analysis. The earlier analysis of approximately 590 of the donors excluded roughly 16 rarely observed V segments, including chromosome 9 orphons, because counts were too low. The classifier was reported to diagnose cytomegalovirus status with high specificity and sensitivity in both the original cohort and the validation cohort. Most TCR sequences were observed very rarely across donors, whereas some public TCRs were present in many individuals. A later analysis associated 16,951 TCR beta sequences with specific HLA alleles at a false discovery rate of 0.05. Because some donors lacked HLA typing at each locus, the association tests relied only on the typed subset. In an earlier analysis of around 500 of the donors, most TCR beta V segments appeared in productive rearrangements about 90% or about 30% of the time, broadly matching IMGT annotations. The 87-base-pair reads could not distinguish some IMGT-functional V segments, including TRBV6-2 and TRBV6-3, so those segments were excluded. In this cohort, only TCR beta chains were sequenced, and detectable features were limited by the absence of alpha or paired-chain data. Compared with equally common non-associated chains, HLA-associated TCR beta chains in a later analysis were more clonally expanded and had lower generation probabilities. Strong co-occurrence of HLA alleles, especially DR and DQ, made assigning TCR associations to individual alleles difficult. V-gene and J-gene trimming of TCR beta chains was associated with a missense DCLRE1C variant in a later genetic analysis, and the association was replicated in an independent cohort. In a later analysis, the rate of TCR association differed among HLA loci, with DRB1 alleles having the most associated TCRs and HLA-C alleles having the fewest. The study gave a list of about 160 TCR beta chains associated with cytomegalovirus. Sequencing depth was assumed to be roughly uniform across donors in the presence/absence analyses, though that assumption may not hold. A further reported finding was that TCR beta sequences accurately predicted the HLA-A and HLA-B alleles for most subjects in the first cohort. The authors suggested that the approach could potentially be extended to other disease states and immunological phenotypes.

The cohort was made up of 666 healthy bone marrow donors. At the time of sampling, all cohort members were nominally healthy, though unrecorded immune exposures were likely present. The donor tested CMV seronegative and was one of the 352 seronegative cohort members. Every donor gave a peripheral blood sample, and the peripheral blood mononuclear cells from that sample were used for TCR beta sequencing. Genomic DNA was extracted from the blood cell samples with the Qiagen DNeasy Blood Extraction Kit. There are 14 amino acids in the CDR3, from cysteine to phenylalanine inclusive. The sequence is cut down to CDR3 DNA, 42 bases in frame from base 1. The germline V gene sets CDR1 to SGHRS and CDR2 to YFSETQ. V ends up 0 bases short and J 8 bases short, with an unmatched junction base count of 4. Library method: the immunoSEQ multiplex PCR assay. For the multiplex PCR, a mixture combining 60 forward primers for TCR Vbeta segments and 13 reverse primers for TCR Jbeta segments was used. The CDR3 region of rearranged TCR beta genes was amplified from genomic DNA by a multiplex PCR assay. The amplified TCR beta libraries were sequenced on the Illumina HiSeq System as 87-base-pair reads. On the study's bioinformatics: A later analysis tallied about 77 million unique TCR beta chains across the 666 repertoires, and around 12 million of those chains were shared by two or more donors. Raw reads were error-corrected and collapsed into unique sequences by a nearest-neighbor algorithm in which closely related sequences were merged to remove PCR and sequencing errors. Alignment of CDR3 sequences to IMGT reference sequences was used to assign V, D and J gene segments. For a sequence to be retained, a match of at least six nucleotides to both a V gene segment and a J gene segment was required. Rearrangements were classified as productive when the CDR3 lacked stop codons and remained in frame with V and J, and all other rearrangements were classified as non-productive. CDR3 was defined by IMGT convention, running from the second conserved V-encoded cysteine to the conserved J-encoded phenylalanine. Sequences without an unambiguous match to a single V gene segment were excluded from the earlier analysis of about 600 of the donors. An earlier analysis of just under 600 of the donors called V segments functional above 56.7% productive rearrangements and segregating when the between-donor standard deviation exceeded 5%. A statistical classification framework was developed to diagnose cytomegalovirus status using the catalog of TCR beta chain sequences. In a later analysis, TCR nucleotide sequences were compared against IMGT/GENE-DB human TR gene sequences so that V and J genes could be assigned. A later analysis assigned CDR3 sequences and most-parsimonious VDJ recombination scenarios with the TCRdist pipeline. In a later analysis, every TCR beta chain was defined by the combination of its CDR3 amino acid sequence and its V-gene family, and reads without a unique V-gene family were dropped. As a way to deal with suspected cross-contamination and a sequencing artifact, a later analysis dropped more than 500 nucleotide sequences that were highly shared and had low generation probability. For each public chain, a later analysis derived a clonal expansion index from normalized ranks of inferred template counts within each repertoire. Generation probabilities in a later analysis came from a VDJ recombination model fitted to out-of-frame rearrangements, and those results were checked against IGoR. A later analysis scored TCR-TCR, TCR-HLA and TCR-CMV co-occurrence with hypergeometric tests, applying a repertoire-size bias correction to TCR pairs. False discovery rates were estimated in a later analysis by permuting HLA or CMV assignments 20 times. In a later analysis, co-occurring TCRs were grouped with DBSCAN, and TCRdist sequence similarity was added when clustering was performed within HLA-allele-positive subsets. Repertoires with fewer than 30,000 or more than 120,000 public chains, plus five repertoires with anomalous nucleotide sharing, were excluded from co-occurrence clustering. TCRdb took this table from immuneACCESS and kept in-frame rearrangements with V and J called. Such tables lack part of the clones; where checked against another copy, unresolved V genes explain under half of the gap, and the rest is unexplained. V, J and clone size are taken as reported in that table, and D and trimming were inferred from the DNA itself. The table for this sample lists over 110,000 clones; roughly 80% of them were counted only once. The ten largest clones take up 4.5% to 5.5% of the sample.

The sample was PBMCs. The sequence was obtained from a man aged 35-49 years in good health and CMV-seronegative. The V and J segments used are TRBV5-1 and TRBJ2-1; TRBD1 fits 8 bases in the junction. The DNA sequence is given as TGCGCCAGCAGCTTGGGGACAGGGCGTGATGAGCAGTTCTTC. Translated, it gives CASSLGTGRDEQFF.